Following are 6 T cell receptor beta chains from one sample sequenced in a study of tumor-infiltrating lymphocytes in oesophageal squamous cell carcinoma. TCRdb re-analysed the PCR reads in MiXCR, keeping a single row per CDR3 protein. The table has over 15,000 distinct CDR3 sequences, approximately 40% seen once. Sequenced material: blood. The source of these receptors is a male donor with esophageal squamous cell carcinoma.

Comments on this clonotype: The CDR3 ends on some other residue instead of the conserved phenylalanine or tryptophan, so this is likely a read error. No DNA is shown, since the ends of the CDR3 on it are uncertain; the CDR3 is the one TCRdb lists. The chain has TRBV7-3 and TRBJ2-6; TRBD2, as called in the table, went unchecked against the DNA. Germline V gene lookup returns CDR1 SGHTA and CDR2 FQGTGA. Both ends counted, the CDR3 spans 9 residues. CDR3 protein: CASSLTPGP.

V gene TRBV20-1 combines with J gene TRBJ2-2; the D call may be TRBD1 or TRBD2 (5 bases each). CDR1 DFQATT and CDR2 SNEGSKA come from the germline V gene (reference sequence). V was trimmed by 4 bases and J by 8 bases, leaving 8 bases between them. The CDR3 is 11 residues long. CDR3 protein: CSATEGGELFF. The CDR3 DNA reads TGCAGTGCTACCGAGGGGGGGGAGCTGTTTTTT.

This clonotype showed up many times. This sequence joins TRBV5-1 and TRBJ2-5; 9 bases map to TRBD1. The CDR3 extends over 14 amino acids. Germline-derived CDR1 and CDR2 are SGHRS and YFSETQ. V gave up 4 bases and J gave up 3 bases; unmatched junction bases: 4. CDR3 protein: CASSGGQGEETQYF. Here the CDR3 DNA reads TGCGCCAGCAGCGGGGGACAGGGAGAAGAGACCCAGTACTTC.

The rearrangement links TRBV7-2 to TRBJ2-3, with 7 bases fitting TRBD2. The J call may be incorrect, as the DNA end agrees better with TRBJ2-1. This CDR3 spans 15 amino acids. The germline V gene encodes CDR1 SGHTA and CDR2 FQGNSA. The CDR3 is CASSSSRGSFDEQFF. CDR3 sequence (DNA): TGTGCCAGCAGCTCCTCTCGCGGGAGTTTCGATGAGCAGTTCTTC.

Only one count was recorded for this clonotype. This chain links TRBV3-1 with TRBJ2-5; TRBD2 is a possible D gene (5 bases). The V and J ends lost 0 bases and 0 bases respectively, with 8 bases between them. Looked up from germline, CDR1 is LGHDT and CDR2 is YNNKEL (reference sequence). This CDR3 is 15 amino acids long. The CDR3 loop reads CASSQDTGYQETQYF. The DNA of the CDR3 is TGTGCCAGCAGCCAAGATACGGGATACCAAGAGACCCAGTACTTC.

The rearrangement links TRBV7-4 to TRBJ2-1; D call uncertain. Near its end, the DNA agrees better with TRBJ2-7, so the J call may be wrong. From germline, CDR1 is SGHVT and CDR2 SQSDAQ. The CDR3 is 15 amino acids. CDR3 DNA: TGTGCCAGCAGCTTAAACTCCTTTCAAACCTACGAGCAGTACTTC. This encodes CASSLNSFQTYEQYF.